The next 15 T cell receptor beta chains were all read from a single sample in a study of shared clonotypes between healthy human individuals. Sequencing used immunoSEQ multiplex PCR; TCRdb keeps in-frame clones, though not all of them. The sample yields about 2.4 million clones, approximately 94% seen once. Specimen: naive CD4+ T cells from PBMCs. Specified subset: CD45RA+ positively selected. These receptor sequences come from a man aged 18 to 30 in good health. Some clones in this sample may be carry-over from other donors' samples.

The rearrangement joins TRBV5-1 to TRBJ2-2; tentatively, D is TRBD1 (6 bases). This CDR3 contains 15 residues. V lost 5 bases to trimming and J lost 0 bases, with 11 bases between them. Germline V gene data show CDR1 as SGHRS and CDR2 as YFSETQ. CDR3 sequence (DNA): TGCGCCAGCAGTCAACAGGGACCGAACACCGGGGAGCTGTTTTTT. This gives the protein CASSQQGPNTGELFF. Supplemented by reference TRBV5-1 and TRBJ2-2, the full variable domain reads KAGVTQTPRYLIKTRGQQVTLSCSPISGHRSVSWYQQTPGQGLQFLFEYFSETQRNKGNFPGRFSGRQFSNSRSEMNVSTLELGDSALYLCASSQQGPNTGELFFGEGSRLTVL.

V usage is TRBV6-6 and J usage is TRBJ1-1; TRBD1 agrees at 8 bases. Unmatched junction bases numbered 6, after V lost 8 bases and J lost 1 base. Germline V gene lookup returns CDR1 MNHNY and CDR2 SVGAGI (reference sequence). The CDR3 is made up of 14 amino acids. CDR3 bases: TGTGCCAGCCGGGACAGGACGCAGAACACTGAAGCTTTCTTT. Amino acid sequence: CASRDRTQNTEAFF.

The DNA for the CDR3 is TGTGCCTGGACCCTTCCTTGGAAAGGGGGAGAGCAGTACTTC. It encodes CAWTLPWKGGEQYF. The genes are TRBV30 and TRBJ2-7; D is perhaps TRBD1 (6 bases). This CDR3 is 14 amino acids long. The V and J ends lost 4 bases and 7 bases respectively, with 20 bases between them. From germline, CDR1 is GTSNPN and CDR2 SVGIG (reference sequence).

The V gene is TRBV4-2, the J gene TRBJ2-3; TRBD2 matches 16 bases. Germline assignment: CDR1 LGHNA and CDR2 YNFKEQ. The CDR3 covers 17 residues. Trimming cost V 1 base and J 4 bases; bases outside gene matches: 2. Here the CDR3 DNA reads TGTGCCAGCAGCCAAGTGGGACTAGCGGGAGGGTCAGATACGCAGTATTTT. It codes for CASSQVGLAGGSDTQYF.

V usage is TRBV28 and J usage is TRBJ1-5; perhaps TRBD1 as D (6 bases). Germline V gene data show CDR1 as MDHEN and CDR2 as SYDVKM. The CDR3 runs to 14 residues. Trimming removed 1 base at V and 6 bases at J, with 10 bases between. CDR3 sequence: CASSLSRTVQPQHF. In DNA, the CDR3 is TGTGCCAGCAGTTTATCCCGGACAGTTCAGCCCCAGCATTTT.

The chain has TRBV5-1 and TRBJ1-4; 7 bases align to TRBD1. Looked up from germline, CDR1 is SGHRS and CDR2 is YFSETQ. The junction had 10 bases not matched to a gene; V was cut back by 3 bases and J by 8 bases. The CDR3 has 15 residues. CDR3 region: CASSSDTGAGEKLFF. DNA of the CDR3: TGCGCCAGCAGCTCGGATACAGGGGCTGGCGAAAAACTGTTTTTT.

In its sample, this clone was seen a few times. Within the sample, other DNA sequences also encode this same CDR3. The chain couples TRBV30 to TRBJ1-5; 7 positions agree with TRBD1. The CDR3 loop spans 14 amino acids. V shed 0 bases, J shed 5 bases, and the junction held 4 bases outside the gene matches. Germline CDR1 is GTSNPN and CDR2 is SVGIG (reference sequence). DNA of the CDR3: TGTGCCTGGAGTGTACTAGGGGGCGATCAGCCCCAGCATTTT. It translates to CAWSVLGGDQPQHF.

CDR3 residues: CASSEQSGKLGEQFF. The CDR3 region has the DNA TGTGCCAGCAGTGAACAGAGCGGGAAGTTGGGTGAGCAGTTCTTC. The gene calls are TRBV2 and TRBJ2-1, with 7 positions matching TRBD2. This CDR3 comprises 15 residues. The germline CDR1 and CDR2 sequences are SNHLY and FYNNEI. With V trimmed by 2 bases and J by 9 bases, 10 bases remained unmatched.

This clone appeared a single time. The rearrangement uses TRBV11-2 and TRBJ2-7; no definite D call. V was cut by 5 bases and J by 2 bases, with 16 bases left in between. Germline lookup yields CDR1 SGHAT and CDR2 FQNNGV. The CDR3 contains 15 residues. CDR3 in amino acids: CASSPVWAPTYEQYF. CDR3 nucleotides: TGTGCCAGCAGCCCTGTTTGGGCACCGACCTACGAGCAGTACTTC.

This clone showed up just once. The germline gene is not matched at one end of the junction; a read error may be the cause. This rearrangement joins TRBV6-4 to TRBJ2-4, with D tentatively TRBD2 (5 bases). The CDR3 has 16 residues. Germline lookup yields CDR1 MRHNA and CDR2 SNTAGT. CDR3 nucleotide sequence: TGTGCCAGCAGTTACTCCGGGAAACTAGCCAAAAACATTCAGTACTTC. Translated: CASSYSGKLAKNIQYF.

Of note for this clone: In this CDR3 the conserved last residue, phenylalanine or tryptophan, is missing, so a read error is likely. V is TRBV6-1 and J is TRBJ1-5; TRBD1 is a possible D gene (6 bases). Germline V gene lookup returns CDR1 MNHNS and CDR2 SASEGT. CDR3 length: 15 residues. Deletions cut 8 bases from V and 10 bases from J, with 24 bases between. CDR3 loop: CASASGGTGNRPQHL. CDR3 sequence (DNA): TGTGCCAGCGCCTCCGGGGGAACAGGGAATCGTCCCCAGCATCTT.

J is TRBJ1-4 and V is TRBV6-4, with D tentatively TRBD1 (5 bases). The V gene lost 8 bases and the J gene lost 6 bases, with 19 bases spanning the gap. In germline, CDR1 is MRHNA, CDR2 SNTAGT. The CDR3 contains 15 residues. The CDR3 bases are TGTGCCAGCGCCCCGAGGGCAGGGCGGGATGAAAAACTGTTTTTT. This encodes CASAPRAGRDEKLFF.

J is TRBJ1-2 and V is TRBV7-9; a weak D match, TRBD1 (6 bases). The CDR3 totals 15 residues. V lost 4 bases and J lost 4, with 16 bases in between. The germline gives CDR1 SEHNR, CDR2 FQNEAQ (reference sequence). CDR3 in amino acids: CASSSLRGQTYGYTF. The CDR3 coding sequence is TGTGCCAGCAGCTCCCTCAGGGGACAAACCTATGGCTACACCTTC. Full variable domain (remainder filled in from reference TRBV7-9 and TRBJ1-2): DTGVSQNPRHKITKRGQNVTFRCDPISEHNRLYWYRQTLGQGPEFLTYFQNEAQLEKSRLLSDRFSAERPKGSFSTLEIQRTEQGDSAMYLCASSSLRGQTYGYTFGSGTRLTVV.

J is TRBJ1-2 and V is TRBV2, with unresolved D. V was pared by 2 bases and J by 2 bases, with 6 bases between. The CDR3 loop spans 13 amino acids. Germline V lookup: CDR1 SNHLY, CDR2 FYNNEI. The chain's CDR3 is CASSESANYGYTF. The CDR3 nucleotides read TGTGCCAGCAGTGAATCAGCCAACTATGGCTACACCTTC.

The chain links TRBV14 to TRBJ1-2; D unresolved. There are 14 residues in the CDR3. V lost 1 base and J 4 bases, leaving 10 bases between the germline ends. CDR1 and CDR2 (germline): SGHDN, FVKESK. The CDR3 DNA follows: TGTGCCAGCAGCCAAGTGCCGGGAGGCTATGGCTACACCTTC. Its translation is CASSQVPGGYGYTF.